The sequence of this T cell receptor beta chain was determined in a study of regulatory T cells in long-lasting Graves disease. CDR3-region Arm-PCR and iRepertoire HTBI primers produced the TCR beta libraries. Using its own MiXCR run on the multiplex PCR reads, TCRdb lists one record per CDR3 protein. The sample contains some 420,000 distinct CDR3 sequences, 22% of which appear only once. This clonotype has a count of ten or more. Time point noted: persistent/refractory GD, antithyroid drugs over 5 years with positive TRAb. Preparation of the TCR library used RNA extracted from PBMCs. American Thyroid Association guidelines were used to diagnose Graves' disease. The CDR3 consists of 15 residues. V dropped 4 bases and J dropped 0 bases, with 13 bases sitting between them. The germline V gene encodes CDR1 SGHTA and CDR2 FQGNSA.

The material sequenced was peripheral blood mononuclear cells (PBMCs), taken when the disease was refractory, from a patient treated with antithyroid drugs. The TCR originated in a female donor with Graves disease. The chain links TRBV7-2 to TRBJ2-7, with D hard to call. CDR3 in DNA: TGTGCCAGCAGCTCGGTATTGTCCCCCTCCTACGAGCAGTACTTC. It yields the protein CASSSVLSPSYEQYF.